This T cell receptor (beta chain) was captured by sequencing in a study of T cells expressing NK-cell markers. Study-level background: According to the study, TCR beta repertoires originated from sorted CD3+CD56+NKG2C+, CD3+CD56+NKG2C- and CD3+CD56-NKG2C+ T cells. Seropositivity for HCMV was found in most of the eight sequenced donors, with one seronegative. Study-wide results and caveats: Of the CD8+ T cells in six donors, roughly 1.0-7.5% belonged to dominant NKG2C+ clonotypes.

TCRdb re-called the 5' RACE reads; one entry per CDR3 protein, DNA not given. The table gives approximately 420,000 distinct CDR3 sequences; the top ten clones make up roughly 10% of it. About this clonotype itself: Its cognate antigen is unknown.

The CDR3 covers 15 residues. CDR1 and CDR2 (germline): DFQATT, SNEGSKA (reference sequence). The chain joins TRBV20-1 to TRBJ2-4. The clonotype was recovered from a woman between 45 and 65 years old in good health. Sequenced input: blood T cells: a sorted CD56 or NKG2C T cell subset, CD4+ or CD8+ T cells, or bulk PBMC T cells (not recorded which). This CDR3 is CSARDARRAKNIQYF.